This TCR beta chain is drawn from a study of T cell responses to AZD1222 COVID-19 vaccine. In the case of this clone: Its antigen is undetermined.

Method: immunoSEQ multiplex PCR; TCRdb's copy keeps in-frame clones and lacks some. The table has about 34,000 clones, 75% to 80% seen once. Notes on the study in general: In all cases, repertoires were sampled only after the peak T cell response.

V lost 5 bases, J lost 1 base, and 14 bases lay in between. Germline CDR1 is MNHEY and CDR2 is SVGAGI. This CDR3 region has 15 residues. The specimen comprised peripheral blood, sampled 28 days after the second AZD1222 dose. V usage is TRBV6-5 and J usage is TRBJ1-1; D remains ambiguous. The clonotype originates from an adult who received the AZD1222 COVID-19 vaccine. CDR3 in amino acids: CASSKSRATNTEAFF. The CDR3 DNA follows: TGTGCCAGCAGTAAATCCCGGGCTACGAACACTGAAGCTTTCTTT.